This T cell receptor beta chain was sequenced during a study of T cell repertoires in cytomegalovirus infection. Comment on this clonotype: The antigen remains undetermined.

TCRdb fed the reads into MiXCR, producing one record per CDR3 protein. Of 550,000 to 850,000 distinct CDR3 sequences in the sample, around a third were seen once. This sequence was found in a human donor in good health (CMV status not recorded). Some clones in this sample may be carry-over from other donors' samples. Here the sequenced sample was cultured PBMCs, taken from culture after CMV antigen stimulation.

The CDR3 nucleotides read TGTGCTAGTGGTTTGGTCGGGTATTGGGAGACCCAGTACTTC. It translates to CASGLVGYWETQYF. The chain employs TRBV12-5 and TRBJ2-5; D unresolved. This CDR3 has 14 residues. Looked up from germline, CDR1 is LGHNT and CDR2 is FRNRAP. Trimming stripped 0 bases from V and 5 bases from J, with 10 bases between.